This TCR beta chain was captured by sequencing in a study of blood T cells in healthy people across ages. Germline assignment: CDR1 ENHRY and CDR2 SYGVKD. This CDR3 comprises 14 residues. V dropped 6 bases and J dropped 1 base, with 12 bases sitting between them. A second roughly 6 to 12 cycle PCR used barcoded and J-beta primers. A single record per CDR3 protein comes from TCRdb applying MiXCR to the 5' RACE reads. The sample records around 1.7 million distinct CDR3 sequences, 28% being singletons. The sample taken for sequencing was blood. The receptor was derived from a woman aged 25 to 45 in good health. The gene calls are TRBV10-3 and TRBJ2-5; D is perhaps TRBD1 (6 bases). CDR3 loop: CAISPGQSQETQYF. For the CDR3, the DNA is TGTGCCATCAGCCCCGGACAGTCCCAAGAGACCCAGTACTTC.